This T cell receptor (beta chain) comes out of a study of tumor T cells in aggressive B-cell lymphoma. TCRdb's copy holds only in-frame clones and misses some; the assay was immunoSEQ multiplex PCR. Seen here are about 9,000 clones, about 88% observed once, and the top ten hold around 3.5%. The V gene lost 4 bases and the J gene lost 2 bases, with 10 bases spanning the gap. Germline CDR1 LGHNA, CDR2 YSLEER. This CDR3 has 14 residues. This receptor was obtained from an adult with diffuse large B cell lymphoma. Sequencing used tumor tissue. The J gene is TRBJ2-3, the V gene TRBV4-3, with D perhaps TRBD2 (6 bases). The CDR3 reads CASSPWDSTDTQYF. The CDR3 coding sequence is TGCGCCAGCAGCCCATGGGACTCCACAGATACGCAGTATTTT.